These T cell receptor beta chains were read from a single sample in a study of cytomegalovirus exposure and HLA in healthy donors. The data were produced by immunoSEQ multiplex PCR, yet TCRdb's version contains in-frame clones alone and is incomplete. The table shows about 180,000 clones, with 85% occurring only once. Sequencing input: PBMCs. These receptors came from a boy aged 2-15 years in good health and CMV-seronegative. Both conserved end residues are part of each CDR3. Fields, in order: CDR3 protein, D gene, V gene. The D gene is left open where the match is weak.

CDR3 protein: CASSVTSGISSYEQYF; D gene: TRBD2; V gene: TRBV7-2
CDR3 protein: CASSDFGGAYEQYF; D gene: -; V gene: TRBV10-1
CDR3 protein: CATSRDPGGLYEQFF; D gene: TRBD2; V gene: TRBV15
CDR3 protein: CASSSGGNQPQHF; D gene: -; V gene: TRBV28
CDR3 protein: CASSLWGTGQISYEQYF; D gene: -; V gene: TRBV28
CDR3 protein: CASSQEGQGFGTDTQYF; D gene: TRBD1; V gene: TRBV14
CDR3 protein: CASSYGGTGDPGNTIYF; D gene: TRBD1; V gene: TRBV4-1
CDR3 protein: CASSLEWTGKGEQYF; D gene: TRBD1; V gene: TRBV5-6
CDR3 protein: CASPPSGTSTADTQYF; D gene: -; V gene: TRBV28
CDR3 protein: CATSSAPYGGYEQYF; D gene: -; V gene: TRBV15
CDR3 protein: CATSVLGDKRLEQCF; D gene: -; V gene: TRBV19
CDR3 protein: CASTTQGPQDSPLHF; D gene: -; V gene: TRBV19
CDR3 protein: CASSVGGAGGTYNEQFF; D gene: TRBD2; V gene: TRBV9
CDR3 protein: CASSRSGSTDTQYF; D gene: -; V gene: TRBV7-7
CDR3 protein: CASSHDRDYTEAFF; D gene: TRBD1; V gene: TRBV18
CDR3 protein: CASSFGGRRRGGNEQFF; D gene: TRBD2; V gene: TRBV11-2
CDR3 protein: CASSPTGSGNQPQHF; D gene: -; V gene: TRBV6-1
CDR3 protein: CASQPTSGMEGDTQYF; D gene: -; V gene: TRBV21-1
CDR3 protein: CASSVRGSDEQFF; D gene: -; V gene: TRBV10-1
CDR3 protein: CSSTRGQGNTEAFF; D gene: TRBD1; V gene: TRBV7-9
CDR3 protein: CSGQGNNEQFF; D gene: TRBD1; V gene: TRBV29-1
CDR3 protein: CASSVAGKQFF; D gene: -; V gene: TRBV2
CDR3 protein: CASSLGLETQYF; D gene: -; V gene: TRBV5-1